This T cell receptor (beta chain) was identified during a study of PD-1 blockade in classical Hodgkin lymphoma. Study-wide context: Patients got intravenous nivolumab 3 mg/kg every 2 weeks. Study-level results: Patients starting nivolumab less than 1 year after ASCT had lower diversity and were excluded from later analyses.

Clones were read by immunoSEQ multiplex PCR, and TCRdb kept only the in-frame ones, dropping some. The sample carries about 17,000 clones, 75% recorded once. This clone was picked up a small number of times. Its target is unknown. Time point meaning: cycle 4 day 1 (C4D1), after six to seven weeks of nivolumab. Brentuximab vedotin exposure varied, and every patient relapsed after autologous stem cell transplantation. CD4+ T cells were purified from thawed PBMCs by negative selection. Losses at the gene ends were 5 bases for V and 7 bases for J; bases not matched to a gene: 8. This CDR3 has 15 amino acids. Germline V gives CDR1 SEHNR, CDR2 FQNEAQ (reference sequence).

The V and J genes are TRBV7-9 and TRBJ1-6; TRBD1 agrees at 7 bases. The input for sequencing was CD4+ T cells from blood, taken before the fourth cycle of nivolumab. The origin of this receptor is a human donor with classical Hodgkin lymphoma. In DNA form, the CDR3 reads TGTGCCAGCAGCCCAGCGACAGGGACGAATTCACCCCTCCACTTT. Translation gives CASSPATGTNSPLHF.